This T cell receptor (beta chain) was captured in a study of cytomegalovirus exposure and HLA in healthy donors. CDR1 and CDR2 (germline): MGHRA, YSYEKL. Between the trimmed V and J ends, which lost 8 bases and 1 base, there was a span of 15 bases. There are 15 residues in the CDR3. Vbeta (60) and Jbeta (13) primers were used in the PCR. This table comes from immunoSEQ multiplex PCR, and its TCRdb copy is limited to in-frame clones, with some not included. The sample has 170,000 or so clones, 75% to 85% seen once; the top ten hold around 13%. The sample was PBMCs. This TCR was recovered from a woman in her forties or fifties in good health and CMV-seropositive. This chain connects TRBV4-1 to TRBJ2-4, with D maybe TRBD2 (7 bases). CDR3 protein: CASGEGRGAKNIQYF. Here the CDR3 DNA reads TGCGCCAGCGGGGAGGGGAGGGGGGCCAAAAACATTCAGTACTTC.